These 3 T cell receptor beta chains came from one sample sequenced in a study of T-cell reconstitution after alpha-beta-depleted transplantation in children. Unique molecular identifiers were built into the TCRbeta library. TCRdb analysed the PCR reads with MiXCR anew, one entry per CDR3 protein. The data show about 200,000 distinct CDR3 sequences, approximately 6.3% seen once. The material sequenced was PBMCs, taken before TCRalphabeta/CD19-depleted stem cell transplant. Receptors were obtained from a boy aged 2 to 10 with acute lymphoblastic leukemia, due to receive a stem cell transplant.

The chain carries TRBV30 and TRBJ2-3, with no clear D. The germline V gene has CDR1 GTSNPN and CDR2 SVGIG (reference sequence). Trimming pared 1 base from V and 2 bases from J, leaving 7 bases between. CDR3 length: 13 amino acids. The CDR3: CAWSALNTDTQYF. The CDR3 nucleotides are TGTGCCTGGAGTGCCCTCAACACAGATACGCAGTATTTT.

This clonotype was observed a few times. CDR3 residues: CASSLGGLGNTEAFF. CDR3 in DNA: TGTGCCAGCAGTTTAGGGGGACTGGGGAACACTGAAGCTTTCTTT. The rearrangement uses TRBV28 and TRBJ1-1; D is perhaps TRBD1 (5 bases). The CDR3 has 15 amino acids. The germline V and J ends were trimmed by 2 bases and 1 base, with 11 bases remaining between them. The V gene's germline CDR1 is MDHEN and CDR2 SYDVKM.

This clonotype has more than one count but fewer than ten. The chain recombines TRBV28 with TRBJ1-5, with D possibly matching TRBD1 (5 bases). Trimming cost V 9 bases and J 9 bases, with 21 bases left between them. Germline lookup yields CDR1 MDHEN and CDR2 SYDVKM. The CDR3 has 14 amino acids. For the CDR3, the DNA is TGTGCCAGGAACAATGGGGGGGGGTTAAGGCCCCAGCATTTT. Amino acid sequence: CARNNGGGLRPQHF.